This is a list of T cell receptor beta chains from one sample in a study of blood T cell repertoires in COVID-19. Produced via immunoSEQ multiplex PCR; TCRdb's table is partial and in-frame only. The table lists 220,000 or so clones, about 79% of them singletons, with approximately 3.1% in the top ten. The sequenced material came from PBMCs or T cells enriched from blood (not recorded which). These receptor sequences come from a woman in her sixties or seventies who had recovered from COVID-19. Each CDR3 is given with its conserved first and last residue. The D gene is left open where the match is weak. Rows may omit the clone size; those that give it use once, few, many or a size class.

J gene: TRBJ1-5
V gene: TRBV11-2
clone size: .
D gene: .
CDR3 protein: CASSLDPGENQPQHF
CDR3 DNA: TGTGCCAGCAGCTTAGATCCAGGGGAGAATCAGCCCCAGCATTTT

J gene: TRBJ2-1
V gene: TRBV5-1
clone size: .
D gene: .
CDR3 protein: CASSLGGGGPYNEQFF
CDR3 DNA: TGCGCCAGCAGCTTGGGCGGCGGGGGCCCCTACAATGAGCAGTTCTTC

J gene: TRBJ1-1
V gene: TRBV10-2
clone size: .
D gene: .
CDR3 protein: CASIEDSEAFF
CDR3 DNA: TGCGCCAGCATTGAAGACAGTGAAGCTTTCTTT

J gene: TRBJ2-7
V gene: TRBV5-6
clone size: once
D gene: .
CDR3 protein: CASSPSSGLLSYEQYF
CDR3 DNA: TGTGCCAGCAGCCCTTCCAGCGGGCTCCTCTCCTACGAGCAGTACTTC

J gene: TRBJ1-5
V gene: TRBV27
clone size: once
D gene: TRBD1
CDR3 protein: CASSLRQLGQGISQPQHF
CDR3 DNA: TGTGCCAGCAGTTTAAGACAGTTGGGACAGGGGATAAGTCAGCCCCAGCATTTT

J gene: TRBJ2-1
V gene: TRBV4-3
clone size: .
D gene: TRBD2
CDR3 protein: CASSQTFTSARNEQFF
CDR3 DNA: TGCGCCAGCAGCCAAACCTTTACTAGCGCGCGCAATGAGCAGTTCTTC

J gene: TRBJ2-7
V gene: TRBV18
clone size: many
D gene: .
CDR3 protein: CASSPKGNSAIHEQYF
CDR3 DNA: TGTGCCAGCTCACCAAAGGGAAATAGCGCCATCCACGAGCAGTACTTC

J gene: TRBJ2-3
V gene: TRBV7-9
clone size: .
D gene: .
CDR3 protein: CASSLNGRTQYF
CDR3 DNA: TGTGCCAGCAGCTTAAATGGGAGAACGCAGTATTTT

J gene: TRBJ2-3
V gene: TRBV5-6
clone size: few
D gene: .
CDR3 protein: CASSPDFGTDTQYF
CDR3 DNA: TGTGCCAGCAGCCCAGACTTTGGCACAGATACGCAGTATTTT

J gene: TRBJ2-1
V gene: TRBV10-2
clone size: .
D gene: TRBD2
CDR3 protein: CASSVRSGTSGRSSYNEQFF
CDR3 DNA: TGCGCCAGCAGCGTCAGATCCGGGACTAGCGGGAGGAGCTCCTACAATGAGCAGTTCTTC

J gene: TRBJ2-7
V gene: TRBV11-2
clone size: few
D gene: TRBD2
CDR3 protein: CASSLVWVAGGSSSYEQYF
CDR3 DNA: TGTGCCAGCAGCTTAGTGTGGGTAGCGGGAGGGTCCAGCTCCTACGAGCAGTACTTC

J gene: TRBJ2-2
V gene: TRBV4-1
clone size: .
D gene: TRBD2
CDR3 protein: CPSSRPRGASGTTGELFF
CDR3 DNA: TGCCCCAGCAGCCGCCCGCGGGGGGCCAGCGGGACGACCGGGGAGCTGTTTTTT

J gene: TRBJ1-5
V gene: TRBV12-3/TRBV12-4
clone size: .
D gene: .
CDR3 protein: CASMSPGQPQHF
CDR3 DNA: TGTGCCAGCATGAGTCCAGGTCAGCCCCAGCATTTT

J gene: TRBJ1-2
V gene: TRBV11-2
clone size: few
D gene: .
CDR3 protein: CASSAPGSGYGYTF
CDR3 DNA: TGTGCCAGCAGCGCACCGGGGAGCGGCTATGGCTACACCTTC

J gene: TRBJ2-5
V gene: TRBV11-2
clone size: once
D gene: .
CDR3 protein: CASSAQGGSETQYF
CDR3 DNA: TGTGCCAGCAGCGCTCAGGGGGGTTCGGAGACCCAGTACTTC

J gene: TRBJ1-4
V gene: TRBV28
clone size: .
D gene: .
CDR3 protein: CASSIPQATREKLFF
CDR3 DNA: TGTGCCAGCAGCATCCCACAGGCGACCCGGGAAAAACTGTTTTTT

J gene: TRBJ1-4
V gene: TRBV7-8
clone size: .
D gene: .
CDR3 protein: CASSSRLGGRLTNEKLFF
CDR3 DNA: TGTGCCAGCAGCTCCCGTCTCGGGGGGCGCTTAACTAATGAAAAACTGTTTTTT

J gene: TRBJ1-1
V gene: TRBV13
clone size: .
D gene: .
CDR3 protein: CASSFGQINEAFF
CDR3 DNA: TGTGCCAGCAGCTTCGGACAGATAAATGAAGCTTTCTTT

J gene: TRBJ2-7
V gene: TRBV10-1
clone size: .
D gene: TRBD1
CDR3 protein: CASRRQGCSYEQYF
CDR3 DNA: TGCGCCAGCAGAAGACAGGGGTGTTCCTACGAGCAGTACTTC

J gene: TRBJ1-1
V gene: TRBV5-1
clone size: .
D gene: .
CDR3 protein: CASSARFMNTEAFF
CDR3 DNA: TGCGCCAGCAGCGCGAGGTTCATGAACACTGAAGCTTTCTTT

J gene: TRBJ1-6
V gene: TRBV6-2/TRBV6-3
clone size: .
D gene: .
CDR3 protein: CASSPGSASTYNSPLHF
CDR3 DNA: TGTGCCAGCAGCCCCGGGTCGGCCTCCACCTATAATTCACCCCTCCACTTT

J gene: TRBJ1-4
V gene: TRBV3-1/TRBV3-2
clone size: few
D gene: .
CDR3 protein: CASSQDWREKLFF
CDR3 DNA: TGTGCCAGCAGCCAAGATTGGCGGGAAAAACTGTTTTTT

J gene: TRBJ2-7
V gene: TRBV3-1/TRBV3-2
clone size: .
D gene: TRBD2
CDR3 protein: CASSQMVAGSYEQYF
CDR3 DNA: TGTGCCAGCAGCCAAATGGTAGCGGGCTCCTACGAGCAGTACTTC

J gene: TRBJ1-1
V gene: TRBV7-8
clone size: few
D gene: TRBD1
CDR3 protein: CASSLAQGAAFF
CDR3 DNA: TGTGCCAGCAGCTTAGCGCAGGGGGCAGCTTTCTTT

J gene: TRBJ1-2
V gene: TRBV6-5
clone size: .
D gene: TRBD1
CDR3 protein: CATVGQNIYGYTF
CDR3 DNA: TGTGCCACGGTGGGACAGAATATTTATGGCTACACCTTC